One sample yielded the 18 T cell receptor beta chains listed below, sequenced in a study of T-cell memory formation after mild COVID-19. TCRdb re-called the 5' RACE reads through MiXCR, storing one row per CDR3 protein. This sample has 90,000 to 120,000 distinct CDR3 sequences, with approximately 14% found just once. Sequencing was performed on PBMCs or a T cell subset sorted from them (not recorded which). The receptors stem from a man aged 18 to 30 who had mild COVID-19 (a few samples of this study predate the infection). Cell type and time point are not known.

Only one count was recorded for this clonotype. V is TRBV3-1 and J is TRBJ2-6, with TRBD1 matching over 8 bases. CDR1 is LGHDT and CDR2 is YNNKEL in the germline V gene (reference sequence). This CDR3 contains 22 residues. The J segment lost 8 bases and the V segment lost 0 bases, leaving 24 bases of the junction unmatched. CDR3 in DNA: TGTGCCAGCAGCCAAGATGACTGGACAGGGCCCGTAATAGTAGGTGTGACCAACGTCCTGACTTTC. Its protein product is CASSQDDWTGPVIVGVTNVLTF.

Ten or more counts support this clonotype. This chain connects TRBV28 to TRBJ1-5; D is uncertain. Germline CDR1 reads MDHEN; CDR2 reads SYDVKM. This CDR3 spans 16 amino acids. Deletions cut 2 bases from V and 3 bases from J, with 14 bases between. DNA of the CDR3: TGTGCCAGCAGTTTACACCCTCGGGTCTTCAATCAGCCCCAGCATTTT. It translates to CASSLHPRVFNQPQHF.

This clonotype was found a few times. The chain uses TRBV2 and TRBJ1-6; weak D call: TRBD1 (6 bases). Between the trimmed V and J ends, which lost 8 bases and 11 bases, there was a span of 19 bases. The CDR3 runs 14 residues. CDR1 is SNHLY and CDR2 is FYNNEI in the germline V gene. The CDR3 sequence is CASGLAGAAAPLHF. CDR3 nucleotide sequence: TGTGCCAGCGGTCTGGCGGGGGCAGCGGCACCCCTCCACTTT.

This clonotype was seen a few times. The V and J genes are TRBV11-2 and TRBJ2-3, with 7 nucleotides matching TRBD2. Germline V gives CDR1 SGHAT, CDR2 FQNNGV. The junction had 16 bases not matched to a gene; V was cut back by 5 bases and J by 2 bases. This CDR3 region has 18 residues. CDR3 coding DNA: TGTGCCAGCAGCGAAGGGAGACTAGCCCCCCCACACACAGATACGCAGTATTTT. This codes for CASSEGRLAPPHTDTQYF.

The chain has TRBV7-9 and TRBJ1-1; no reliable D call. The germline CDR1 and CDR2 sequences are SEHNR and FQNEAQ (reference sequence). V lost 0 bases and J 4 bases, leaving 9 bases between the germline ends. This CDR3 is built from 14 residues. CDR3 in amino acids: CASSLASLGTEAFF. The CDR3 DNA is TGTGCCAGCAGCTTAGCGTCCCTGGGCACTGAAGCTTTCTTT.

Turning to this clonotype: The germline gene is not matched at one end of the junction; a read error may be the cause. The chain recombines TRBV6-5 with TRBJ1-2; 9 bases agree with TRBD1. Germline-derived CDR1 and CDR2 are MNHEY and SVGAGI. This CDR3 region has 16 residues. This CDR3 reads CAISYATGGWGYGYTF. CDR3 nucleotides: TGTGCCATCAGTTACGCAACAGGGGGCTGGGGGTATGGCTACACCTTC.

This clonotype was seen a few times. CDR3 region: CASSLSRGIYGELFF. The CDR3 nucleotides read TGCGCCAGCAGCCTCTCCAGGGGGATCTACGGGGAGCTGTTTTTT. The V and J genes are TRBV4-3 and TRBJ2-2; TRBD1 aligns across 7 bases. Germline CDR1 is LGHNA and CDR2 is YSLEER. J gave up 7 bases and V 4 bases, and 9 bases lay outside the gene matches. The CDR3 loop spans 15 amino acids.

This chain connects TRBV2 to TRBJ2-4; 8 positions agree with TRBD2. The V gene end was trimmed by 4 bases and the J gene end by 8 bases; junction bases not matched to a gene: 10. The CDR3 length is 15 residues. The germline V gene has CDR1 SNHLY and CDR2 FYNNEI. DNA for the CDR3: TGTGCCAGCAGTGTGCTACCGGGGGGGCGATACATTCAGTACTTC. Its translation: CASSVLPGGRYIQYF.

The V gene is TRBV5-1, the J gene TRBJ2-2; tentative D call: TRBD1 (5 bases). Germline V lookup: CDR1 SGHRS, CDR2 YFSETQ. The V end lost 3 bases, the J end lost 6 bases, and 9 bases lay between the germline ends. The CDR3 is made up of 13 amino acids. As DNA, the CDR3 is TGCGCCAGCAGCTCGCTAGGGGCCGGGGAGCTGTTTTTT. As protein: CASSSLGAGELFF.

A few counts support this clonotype. This rearrangement joins TRBV9 to TRBJ1-1; TRBD1 might be the D (5 bases). The germline V gene encodes CDR1 SGDLS and CDR2 YYNGEE. The CDR3 totals 14 residues. The V and J ends lost 0 bases and 6 bases respectively, with 12 bases between them. CDR3 coding DNA: TGTGCCAGCAGCGTAGGGGGGTACTTATCTGAAGCTTTCTTT. Its translation: CASSVGGYLSEAFF.

This clonotype was observed at least ten times. The V gene is TRBV5-6, the J gene TRBJ2-3; D is possibly TRBD2 (5 bases). The CDR3 has 12 amino acids. In germline, CDR1 is SGHDT, CDR2 YYEEEE. The V end was cut by 7 bases, the J end by 1 base, with 7 bases between. CDR3 DNA: TGTGCCAGCTGGCGGGGCACAGATACGCAGTATTTT. This codes for CASWRGTDTQYF.

This clonotype showed up just a few times. This chain uses TRBV6-5 with TRBJ2-5; 7 bases align to TRBD2. This CDR3 spans 15 amino acids. From germline, CDR1 is MNHEY and CDR2 SVGAGI. The J segment lost 0 bases and the V segment lost 0 bases, leaving 1 base of the junction unmatched. Written as DNA, the CDR3 is TGTGCCAGCAGTTACTCGGGGGGGGACCAAGAGACCCAGTACTTC. Translation gives CASSYSGGDQETQYF.

This clonotype was picked up a small number of times. The CDR3 loop reads CASSQTVVGHSGQPQHF. The CDR3 region has the DNA TGCGCCAGCAGCCAAACGGTCGTGGGACACTCAGGACAGCCCCAGCATTTT. This chain uses TRBV4-1 with TRBJ1-5, with D perhaps matching TRBD1 (6 bases). Trimming cost V 2 bases and J 7 bases, with 21 bases left between them. Germline V gene data show CDR1 as MGHRA and CDR2 as YSYEKL. The CDR3 sequence is 17 residues long.

This CDR3 is CASSLGTGLSPLHF. The CDR3 coding sequence is TGTGCCAGCAGCTTGGGGACAGGGTTATCACCCCTCCACTTT. The chain couples TRBV7-9 to TRBJ1-6, with 9 nucleotides matching TRBD1. This CDR3 comprises 14 residues. J gave up 10 bases and V 3 bases, and 4 bases lay outside the gene matches. Germline loops: CDR1 SEHNR, CDR2 FQNEAQ (reference sequence).

There are a few counts of this clonotype. The V gene is TRBV27, the J gene TRBJ2-7, with 7 bases aligning to TRBD1. Germline V gene sequence: CDR1 MNHEY, CDR2 SMNVEV (reference sequence). This CDR3 is built from 15 residues. The junction had 5 bases not matched to a gene; V was cut back by 2 bases and J by 1 base. The CDR3 loop is CASSLRGGKSYEQYV. Here the CDR3 DNA reads TGTGCCAGCAGTTTAAGAGGGGGCAAATCCTACGAGCAGTACGTC.

The CDR3 here is CATRDGPYEQFF. The CDR3 DNA follows: TGTGCCACCAGGGATGGGCCATATGAGCAGTTCTTC. The J gene is TRBJ2-1, the V gene TRBV27, with D tentatively TRBD1 (5 bases). Germline-derived CDR1 and CDR2 are MNHEY and SMNVEV (reference sequence). The CDR3 totals 12 residues. V shed 10 bases and J shed 8 bases, with 15 bases lying between them.

This clonotype was detected only a few times. The rearrangement joins TRBV2 to TRBJ1-1; D remains ambiguous. Germline lookup yields CDR1 SNHLY and CDR2 FYNNEI. Trimming stripped 3 bases from V and 4 bases from J, with 3 bases between. The CDR3 covers 11 residues. The CDR3 loop is CASSETTEAFF. The CDR3 DNA reads TGTGCCAGCAGTGAGACCACTGAAGCTTTCTTT.

This rearrangement joins TRBV7-6 to TRBJ2-7; 7 bases fit TRBD2. This CDR3 contains 15 residues. The germline V gene encodes CDR1 SGHVS and CDR2 FNYEAQ. V trimming: 5 bases; J trimming: 0 bases; junction bases outside the gene matches: 7. CDR3 amino acids: CASSLDWTSSYEQYF. The CDR3 region has the DNA TGTGCCAGCAGCCTCGACTGGACTAGCTCCTACGAGCAGTACTTC.